The rows below give T cell receptor beta chains drawn from one sample of a study of T cell repertoires in cytomegalovirus infection. MiXCR, applied by TCRdb to the reads, yields one record per CDR3 protein. Of fewer than 550,000 distinct CDR3 sequences in the sample, about 15% are singletons; the top ten hold roughly a quarter. The material sequenced was CD8+ T cells from PBMCs. The receptors were gathered from a human donor in good health (CMV status not recorded). Some clones in this sample may be carry-over from other donors' samples. Both conserved end residues are part of each CDR3. D genes are given only for firm matches. Expanded clones are given a class, and other clones once, few, many or no size at all.

D gene: TRBD2
V gene: TRBV19
J gene: TRBJ2-1
clone size: many
CDR3 protein: CASSRLAGVNEQFF
CDR3 DNA: TGTGCCAGTAGTAGACTAGCGGGAGTCAATGAGCAGTTCTTC

D gene: TRBD1
V gene: TRBV28
J gene: TRBJ1-1
clone size: many
CDR3 protein: CASSLRVTGGFLGTEAFF
CDR3 DNA: TGTGCCAGCAGTTTAAGAGTCACAGGGGGCTTTTTGGGCACTGAAGCTTTCTTT

D gene: TRBD2
V gene: TRBV7-3
J gene: TRBJ2-5
clone size: -
CDR3 protein: CASSLKRGAQETQYF
CDR3 DNA: TGTGCCAGCAGTCTTAAGCGGGGGGCTCAAGAGACCCAGTACTTC

D gene: -
V gene: TRBV27
J gene: TRBJ1-5
clone size: -
CDR3 protein: CASSHPGLYQPQHF
CDR3 DNA: TGTGCCAGCTCCCATCCGGGTCTGTATCAGCCCCAGCATTTT

D gene: -
V gene: TRBV27
J gene: TRBJ1-1
clone size: -
CDR3 protein: CASRRGGVYNTEAFF
CDR3 DNA: TGTGCCAGCAGGCGAGGGGGGGTATATAACACTGAAGCTTTCTTT

D gene: -
V gene: TRBV5-5
J gene: TRBJ2-1
clone size: few
CDR3 protein: CASRDELSEQFF
CDR3 DNA: TGTGCCAGCCGGGACGAACTAAGTGAGCAGTTCTTC

D gene: TRBD1
V gene: TRBV4-2
J gene: TRBJ1-3
clone size: -
CDR3 protein: CASSQASEGAGGNTIYF
CDR3 DNA: TGTGCCAGCAGCCAAGCTAGTGAGGGGGCAGGAGGAAACACCATATATTTT

D gene: TRBD1
V gene: TRBV6-1
J gene: TRBJ1-5
clone size: few
CDR3 protein: CASSEGAGGRKPQHF
CDR3 DNA: TGTGCCAGCAGTGAAGGGGCAGGGGGCAGGAAGCCCCAGCATTTT

D gene: -
V gene: TRBV5-1
J gene: TRBJ2-7
clone size: few
CDR3 protein: CASSYSGGIGEQYF
CDR3 DNA: TGCGCCAGCAGCTACAGTGGGGGGATCGGGGAGCAGTACTTC

D gene: -
V gene: TRBV6-1
J gene: TRBJ1-1
clone size: many
CDR3 protein: CASSDMGLGEAFF
CDR3 DNA: TGTGCCAGCAGTGATATGGGACTGGGCGAAGCTTTCTTT

D gene: -
V gene: TRBV6-5
J gene: TRBJ2-5
clone size: many
CDR3 protein: CASTGRVDQETQYF
CDR3 DNA: TGTGCCAGCACGGGCCGGGTGGACCAAGAGACCCAGTACTTC

D gene: -
V gene: TRBV3-1
J gene: TRBJ2-1
clone size: few
CDR3 protein: CASSRTQVGRGNEQFF
CDR3 DNA: TGTGCCAGCAGCCGCACCCAGGTCGGTCGAGGGAATGAGCAGTTCTTC

D gene: TRBD1
V gene: TRBV2
J gene: TRBJ2-7
clone size: few
CDR3 protein: CASRDREVYEQYF
CDR3 DNA: TGTGCCAGCAGGGACAGGGAAGTGTACGAGCAGTACTTC

D gene: -
V gene: TRBV7-9
J gene: TRBJ2-7
clone size: many
CDR3 protein: CASSLKLGSEQYF
CDR3 DNA: TGTGCCAGCAGCTTAAAATTGGGAAGCGAGCAGTACTTC

D gene: -
V gene: TRBV12-3/TRBV12-4
J gene: TRBJ1-4
clone size: many
CDR3 protein: CASSLSREKLFF
CDR3 DNA: TGTGCCAGCAGTTTATCGAGGGAAAAACTGTTTTTT

D gene: TRBD2
V gene: TRBV4-1
J gene: TRBJ2-1
clone size: many
CDR3 protein: CASSHSTSAARGEQFF
CDR3 DNA: TGCGCCAGCAGCCACTCGACTAGCGCCGCCCGGGGTGAGCAGTTCTTC

D gene: -
V gene: TRBV6-2/TRBV6-3
J gene: TRBJ1-1
clone size: many
CDR3 protein: CASSYGRVWSEAFF
CDR3 DNA: TGTGCCAGCAGTTACGGCAGGGTCTGGTCTGAAGCTTTCTTT

D gene: -
V gene: TRBV6-1
J gene: TRBJ2-3
clone size: -
CDR3 protein: CASSEERRRTDTQYF
CDR3 DNA: TGTGCCAGCAGTGAAGAGCGGCGACGCACAGATACGCAGTATTTT

D gene: TRBD1
V gene: TRBV7-2
J gene: TRBJ2-7
clone size: -
CDR3 protein: CASSSQATGGPNEQSF
CDR3 DNA: TGTGCAAGCAGCTCACAAGCCACAGGGGGACCAAACGAGCAGTCCTTC

D gene: TRBD1
V gene: TRBV13
J gene: TRBJ1-1
clone size: many
CDR3 protein: CASSQAGQGMVSSEAFF
CDR3 DNA: TGTGCCAGCAGCCAGGCGGGACAGGGGATGGTGAGCTCTGAAGCTTTCTTT

D gene: -
V gene: TRBV20-1
J gene: TRBJ2-3
clone size: -
CDR3 protein: CSTRGGRNTQYF
CDR3 DNA: TGCAGTACCCGTGGGGGCAGGAATACGCAGTATTTT